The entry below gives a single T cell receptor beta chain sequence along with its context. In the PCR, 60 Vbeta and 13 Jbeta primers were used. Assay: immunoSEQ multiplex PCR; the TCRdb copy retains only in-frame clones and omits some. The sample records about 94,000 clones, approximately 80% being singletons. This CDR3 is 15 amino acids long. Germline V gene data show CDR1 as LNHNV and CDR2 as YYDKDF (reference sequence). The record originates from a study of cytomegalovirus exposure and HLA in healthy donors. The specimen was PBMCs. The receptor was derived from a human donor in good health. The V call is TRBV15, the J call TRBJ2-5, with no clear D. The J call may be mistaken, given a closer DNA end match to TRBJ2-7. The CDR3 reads CATSRDHQVGYEQYF. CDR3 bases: TGTGCCACCAGCAGAGATCATCAAGTGGGCTACGAGCAGTACTTC.